This is a list of T cell receptor beta chains from one sample in a study of control samples from healthy donors and cancer patients. Sequencing used immunoSEQ multiplex PCR; TCRdb keeps in-frame clones, though not all of them. The repertoire holds some 150,000 clones, with nearly 96% as singletons. Sequencing was performed on blood. These receptors were collected from a woman aged 30 to 39 in good health. CDR3s leave out the opening cysteine and the closing phenylalanine or tryptophan.

v_gene: TRBV3-1/TRBV3-2
CDR3aa: ASSGASSYNEQF

v_gene: TRBV11-1
CDR3aa: ASSLAVGFEAF

v_gene: TRBV12-3/TRBV12-4
CDR3aa: ASSFQWSEQF

v_gene: TRBV28
CDR3aa: ASSLLWVGGVRPQH

v_gene: TRBV7-2
CDR3aa: ASSLDGTADEKLF

v_gene: TRBV18
CDR3aa: ASFTRTGSNTEAF

v_gene: TRBV19
CDR3aa: ASSIDSGTDTQY

v_gene: TRBV4-1
CDR3aa: ASSQESGVSGVYGYT

v_gene: TRBV30
CDR3aa: AWAPARVGNTIY

v_gene: TRBV12-3/TRBV12-4
CDR3aa: ASRTEGGHEQF

v_gene: TRBV12-3/TRBV12-4
CDR3aa: ASSLVGIGELF

v_gene: TRBV7-8
CDR3aa: ASSPSRAGKNEQY

v_gene: TRBV18
CDR3aa: ASSPRGQGAIIYEQY

v_gene: TRBV4-1
CDR3aa: ASSPGGATFYGYT

v_gene: TRBV19
CDR3aa: ASTYSQGKTEAF

v_gene: TRBV5-5
CDR3aa: ASSANSYNEQF

v_gene: TRBV12-3/TRBV12-4
CDR3aa: ASTFGAHQPQH

v_gene: TRBV6-1
CDR3aa: ASSEGQPNEKLF

v_gene: TRBV19
CDR3aa: ASSVRDSRFHGYT

v_gene: TRBV18
CDR3aa: ASSPGDSNQPQH

v_gene: TRBV9
CDR3aa: ASSVGQGRADTQY

v_gene: TRBV5-1
CDR3aa: ASSLVAGGGTEAF

v_gene: TRBV10-1
CDR3aa: ASSDPGHPYEQY

v_gene: TRBV5-1
CDR3aa: ASSLLGTRKPNSPLH

v_gene: TRBV6-6
CDR3aa: ASSTLGGQTYEQY

v_gene: TRBV6-6
CDR3aa: ASASRGPNTGELF

v_gene: TRBV27
CDR3aa: ASSLVRYSEAF

v_gene: TRBV28
CDR3aa: ASSPGLEETQY

v_gene: TRBV18
CDR3aa: ASSPGIGVYGETQY

v_gene: TRBV7-2
CDR3aa: ASSSPAPFRDRVSYEQY

v_gene: TRBV7-2
CDR3aa: ASSPRGSGNTIY

v_gene: TRBV28
CDR3aa: ASSSGQDSNQPQH

v_gene: TRBV5-4
CDR3aa: ASSLPTGAREQY

v_gene: TRBV6-5
CDR3aa: ASSYLGEDTQY

v_gene: TRBV19
CDR3aa: ASSIVRANTDTQY

v_gene: TRBV28
CDR3aa: ASTFRGYGYT

v_gene: TRBV30
CDR3aa: AWSVGQWV

v_gene: TRBV27
CDR3aa: ASSLSGDTEAF